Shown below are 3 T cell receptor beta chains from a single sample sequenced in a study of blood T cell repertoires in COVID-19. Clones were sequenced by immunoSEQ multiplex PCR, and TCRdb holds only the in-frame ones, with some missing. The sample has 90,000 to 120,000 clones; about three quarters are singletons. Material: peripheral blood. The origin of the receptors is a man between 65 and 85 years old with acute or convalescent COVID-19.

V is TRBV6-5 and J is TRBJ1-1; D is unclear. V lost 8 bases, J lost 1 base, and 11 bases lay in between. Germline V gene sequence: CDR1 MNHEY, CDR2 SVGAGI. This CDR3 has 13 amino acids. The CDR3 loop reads CASAVEPNTEAFF. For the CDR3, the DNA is TGTGCCAGCGCGGTGGAGCCGAACACTGAAGCTTTCTTT.

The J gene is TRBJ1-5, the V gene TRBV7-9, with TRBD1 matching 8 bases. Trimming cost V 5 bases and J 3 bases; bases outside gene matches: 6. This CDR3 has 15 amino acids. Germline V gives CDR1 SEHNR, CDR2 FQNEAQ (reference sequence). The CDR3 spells CASSLAGGDNQPQHF. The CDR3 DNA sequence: TGTGCCAGCAGCCTTGCAGGGGGCGACAATCAGCCCCAGCATTTT.

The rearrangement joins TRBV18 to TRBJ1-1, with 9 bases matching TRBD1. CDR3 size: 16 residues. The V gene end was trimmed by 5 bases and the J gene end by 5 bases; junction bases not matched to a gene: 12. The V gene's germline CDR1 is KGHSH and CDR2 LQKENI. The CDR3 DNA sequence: TGTGCCAGCTCAGAACAGGGGGCTAGGGTGGTTACTGAAGCTTTCTTT. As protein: CASSEQGARVVTEAFF. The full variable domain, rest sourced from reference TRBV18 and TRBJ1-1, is NAGVMQNPRHLVRRRGQEARLRCSPMKGHSHVYWYRQLPEEGLKFMVYLQKENIIDESGMPKERFSAEFPKEGPSILRIQQVVRGDSAAYFCASSEQGARVVTEAFFGQGTRLTVV.